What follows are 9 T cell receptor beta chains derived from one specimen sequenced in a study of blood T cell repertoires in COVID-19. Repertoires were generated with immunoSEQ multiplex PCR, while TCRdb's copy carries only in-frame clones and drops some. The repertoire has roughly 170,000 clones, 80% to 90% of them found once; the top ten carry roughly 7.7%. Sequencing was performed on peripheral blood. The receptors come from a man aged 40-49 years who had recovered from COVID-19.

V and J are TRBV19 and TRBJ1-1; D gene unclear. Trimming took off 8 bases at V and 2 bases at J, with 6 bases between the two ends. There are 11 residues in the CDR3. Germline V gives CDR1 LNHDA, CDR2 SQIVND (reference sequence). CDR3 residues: CASESNTEAFF. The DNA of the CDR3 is TGTGCCAGTGAGAGCAACACTGAAGCTTTCTTT.

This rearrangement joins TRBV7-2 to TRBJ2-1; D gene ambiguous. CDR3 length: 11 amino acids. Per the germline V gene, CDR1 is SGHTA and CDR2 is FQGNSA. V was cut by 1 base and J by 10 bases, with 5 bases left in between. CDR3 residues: CASSLVFEQFF. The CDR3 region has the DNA TGTGCCAGCAGCTTAGTCTTCGAGCAGTTCTTC.

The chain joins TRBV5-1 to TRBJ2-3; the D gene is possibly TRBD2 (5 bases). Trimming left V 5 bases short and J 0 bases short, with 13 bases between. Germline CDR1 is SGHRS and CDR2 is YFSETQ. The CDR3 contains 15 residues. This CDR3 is CASSLAAASTDTQYF. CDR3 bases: TGCGCCAGCAGTCTAGCCGCGGCTAGCACAGATACGCAGTATTTT. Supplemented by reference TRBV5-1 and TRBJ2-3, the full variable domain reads KAGVTQTPRYLIKTRGQQVTLSCSPISGHRSVSWYQQTPGQGLQFLFEYFSETQRNKGNFPGRFSGRQFSNSRSEMNVSTLELGDSALYLCASSLAAASTDTQYFGPGTRLTVL.

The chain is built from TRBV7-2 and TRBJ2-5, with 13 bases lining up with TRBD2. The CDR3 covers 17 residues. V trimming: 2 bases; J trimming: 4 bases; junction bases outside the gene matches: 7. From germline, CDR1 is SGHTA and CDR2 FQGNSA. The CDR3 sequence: CASSLQLGLAGVETQYF. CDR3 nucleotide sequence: TGTGCCAGCAGCTTACAACTCGGACTAGCGGGAGTAGAGACCCAGTACTTC.

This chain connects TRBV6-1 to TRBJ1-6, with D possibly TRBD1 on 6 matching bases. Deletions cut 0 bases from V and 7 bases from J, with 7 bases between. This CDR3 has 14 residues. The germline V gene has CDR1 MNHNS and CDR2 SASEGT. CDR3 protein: CASSEAQGNSPLHF. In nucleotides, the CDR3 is TGTGCCAGCAGTGAAGCACAGGGCAATTCACCCCTCCACTTT.

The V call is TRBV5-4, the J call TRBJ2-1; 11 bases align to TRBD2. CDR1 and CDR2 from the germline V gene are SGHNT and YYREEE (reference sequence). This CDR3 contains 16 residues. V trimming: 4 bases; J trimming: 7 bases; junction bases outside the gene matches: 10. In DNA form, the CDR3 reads TGTGCCAGCAGCCCTAATAGCGGGGGGGCCAAAAATGAGCAGTTCTTC. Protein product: CASSPNSGGAKNEQFF.

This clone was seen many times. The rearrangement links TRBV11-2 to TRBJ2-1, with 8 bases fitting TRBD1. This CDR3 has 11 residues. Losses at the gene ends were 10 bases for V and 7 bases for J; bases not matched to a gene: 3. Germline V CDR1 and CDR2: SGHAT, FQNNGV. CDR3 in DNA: TGTGCCACAAACAGGGGGAATGAGCAGTTCTTC. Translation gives CATNRGNEQFF.

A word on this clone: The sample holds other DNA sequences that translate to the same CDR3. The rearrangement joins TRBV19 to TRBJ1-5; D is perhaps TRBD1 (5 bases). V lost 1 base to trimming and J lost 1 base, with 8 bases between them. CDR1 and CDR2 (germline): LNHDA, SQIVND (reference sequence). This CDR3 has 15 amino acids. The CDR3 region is CASSIGQISNQPQHF. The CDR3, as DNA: TGTGCCAGTAGTATAGGACAGATCAGCAATCAGCCCCAGCATTTT.

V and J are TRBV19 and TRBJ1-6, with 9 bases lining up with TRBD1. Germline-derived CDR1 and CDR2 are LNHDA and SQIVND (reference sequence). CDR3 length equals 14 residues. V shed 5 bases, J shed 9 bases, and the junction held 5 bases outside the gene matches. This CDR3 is CASSEQGAGSPLHF. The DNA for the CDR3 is TGTGCCAGTAGTGAACAGGGGGCCGGTTCACCCCTCCACTTT.